This paragraph reports one T cell receptor beta chain. Original processing methods: Estimation of nucleated cell counts was performed using reference gene primer amplification. The table came from immunoSEQ multiplex PCR; TCRdb's copy has only in-frame clones and leaves some out. That table gives V, J and clone size, and the DNA gave D and trimming. Among about 190,000 clones listed, 85% to 90% were seen once. This specimen belongs to a study of blood T cell repertoires in COVID-19. Study-wide background: The United States, Italy and Spain provided the acute and convalescent COVID-19 samples.

This CDR3 is 16 amino acids long. V was cut by 4 bases and J by 0 bases, with 13 bases left in between. Germline-derived CDR1 and CDR2 are LGHNA and YNFKEQ. The receptor comes from a man between 50 and 59 years old with acute or convalescent COVID-19. Specimen: peripheral blood. The chain links TRBV4-2 to TRBJ1-3; D is possibly TRBD1 (6 bases). DNA for the CDR3: TGTGCCAGCAGCCGAGAGGGACAACTCTCTGGAAACACCATATATTTT. Encoded protein: CASSREGQLSGNTIYF.